The 30 T cell receptor beta chains reported below all come from one sample, sequenced in a study of T cell clonality in common variable immunodeficiency. Sequenced by immunoSEQ multiplex PCR; TCRdb stores in-frame clones only, minus some. The sample holds 30,000 to 40,000 clones, and no clone turns up only once. Study conclusions and caveats: Fewer deletions and N-nucleotide insertions were reportedly seen in common variable immunodeficiency TCR beta sequences.

These receptors' targets are unknown. Sequences were obtained from peripheral blood mononuclear cells. The source is a human donor with common variable immunodeficiency.

On this clone itself: The CDR3 goes on 3 residues after the read ends, and that part is filled in from the germline J gene. The chain employs TRBV19 and TRBJ2-3; D is unresolved. The CDR3 has 14 residues. The V and J ends lost 5 bases and 2 bases respectively, with 11 bases between them. CDR1 is LNHDA and CDR2 is SQIVND in the germline V gene (reference sequence). CDR3 amino acids: CASSENRYTDTQYF. The sequenced part of the CDR3 DNA is TGTGCCAGTAGTGAGAACCGGTACACAGATACG.

This clone showed up just a few times. The CDR3 goes on 3 residues after the read ends, and that part is filled in from the germline J gene. This chain links TRBV19 with TRBJ2-3; TRBD1 matches at 12 bases. CDR1 is LNHDA, CDR2 SQIVND, per germline (reference sequence). There are 16 residues in the CDR3. The junction had 9 bases not matched to a gene; V was cut back by 5 bases and J by 6 bases. The covered CDR3 bases are TGTGCCAGTAGTGTTGACTGGGACAGGGGGCCGGATACG. Translated, it gives CASSVDWDRGPDT. The complete CDR3 sequence is CASSVDWDRGPDTQYF.

There are many counts of this clone. Read coverage stops 3 residues before the CDR3 terminus; the germline J gene supplies the remainder. V usage is TRBV19 and J usage is TRBJ1-1; D might be TRBD1 (6 bases). Trimming took 4 bases from V and 7 from J, leaving 16 bases between them. The length of the CDR3 is 14 residues. Germline values: CDR1 LNHDA, CDR2 SQIVND (reference sequence). CDR3: CASSTRGGAFEAFF. Incomplete CDR3 DNA: TGTGCCAGTAGTACGCGGGGGGGCGCTTTTGAA.

This clone was seen more than once but under ten times. The CDR3 is cut off 3 residues early in the read; its end comes from the germline J gene. The rearrangement joins TRBV5-1 to TRBJ2-5, with 8 bases that match TRBD1. The CDR3 loop spans 14 amino acids. After removal of 3 bases from V and 4 bases from J, the junction contained 5 bases not matched to a gene. Germline loops: CDR1 SGHRS, CDR2 YFSETQ. The CDR3 DNA, read in part, is TGCGCCAGCAGCTGGGAGGACAGGGTAGAGACC. It encodes CASSWEDRVET. From start to end, the CDR3 is CASSWEDRVETQYF.

The sample holds many counts of this clone. The CDR3 extends 3 residues past the end of the read, so its final part is completed from the germline J gene. The chain combines TRBV28 with TRBJ2-7, with D uncertain. The CDR3 runs 14 residues. The V end was cut by 7 bases, the J end by 0 bases, with 13 bases between. CDR1 and CDR2 from the germline V gene are MDHEN and SYDVKM. CDR3 loop: CASKPDSSSYEQYF. The CDR3 bases that were read are TGTGCCAGCAAACCAGACTCTAGCTCCTACGAG.

The table lists this clone with a few counts. The read is 3 residues too short to cover the CDR3 end, so that end is filled in from the germline J gene. The J gene is TRBJ1-5, the V gene TRBV19; TRBD1 aligns across 7 bases. Germline assignment: CDR1 LNHDA and CDR2 SQIVND (reference sequence). The CDR3 length is 17 residues. Trimming took 0 bases from V and 3 from J; bases not matched to a gene: 8. The CDR3 DNA, read in part, is TGTGCCAGTAGTATAGATCTCGGAGGGGGCTTCAATCAGCCC. This encodes CASSIDLGGGFNQP. The complete CDR3 sequence is CASSIDLGGGFNQPQHF.

Details on this clone: Sequence at one end of the junction differs from germline and may be a read error. Sequencing ends 3 residues short of the CDR3 end; the germline J gene provides the rest. The chain uses TRBV7-9 and TRBJ1-5; D possibly corresponds to TRBD1 (5 bases). The CDR3 is 13 amino acids. Germline-derived CDR1 and CDR2 are SEHNR and FQNEAQ (reference sequence). The CDR3 bases that were read are TGTTCCAGCAGCTTAGGGGCACAGCAGCCC. Its protein is CSSSLGAQQP. The full CDR3 reads CSSSLGAQQPQHF.

This clone has ten or more counts. One end of the junction varies from germline; a read error may be responsible. The read ends 3 residues shy of where the CDR3 ends; the end is completed using the germline J gene. This chain joins TRBV19 and TRBJ1-2; D is perhaps TRBD1 (6 bases). Germline V CDR1 and CDR2: LNHDA, SQIVND (reference sequence). This CDR3 has 16 residues. The CDR3 is CASSTGWQGPKYGYTF. The sequenced CDR3 bases are TGTGCCAGTAGTACGGGGTGGCAGGGGCCTAAATATGGC.

This clone was found a few times. The DNA ends 3 residues before the CDR3 does, and the rest of the CDR3 is filled in from the germline J gene. The chain links TRBV5-6 to TRBJ2-3; D remains unclear. CDR3 length: 14 residues. Looked up from germline, CDR1 is SGHDT and CDR2 is YYEEEE. V dropped 0 bases and J dropped 8 bases, with 13 bases sitting between them. The CDR3 bases that were read are TGTGCCAGCAGCTTGGTGTACTCCCACCCTACG. This sequence encodes CASSLVYSHPT. The complete CDR3 protein is CASSLVYSHPTQYF.

The sample holds many counts of this clone. The read comes to an end 3 residues before the CDR3 does, leaving the germline J gene to fill in the end. This chain joins TRBV19 and TRBJ2-1; 8 positions match TRBD2. Germline assignment: CDR1 LNHDA and CDR2 SQIVND (reference sequence). The V segment lost 4 bases and the J segment 6 bases; nucleotides outside the gene matches: 5. This CDR3 has 14 amino acids. Partial CDR3 DNA: TGTGCCAGTAGTAGGGCCGGGACTAGCAATGAG. Its protein product is CASSRAGTSNE. The whole CDR3 region reads CASSRAGTSNEQFF.

As concerns this clone: The read terminates 3 residues ahead of where the CDR3 ends, so the germline J gene completes it. The chain joins TRBV19 to TRBJ2-1, with D tentatively TRBD2 (6 bases). V dropped 3 bases and J dropped 2 bases, with 17 bases sitting between them. The length of the CDR3 is 17 residues. Germline CDR1 reads LNHDA; CDR2 reads SQIVND (reference sequence). The CDR3 is CASSIFRAEGPYNEQFF. The CDR3 bases that were read are TGTGCCAGTAGTATCTTTCGAGCGGAGGGCCCCTACAATGAG. The full variable domain, rest sourced from reference TRBV19 and TRBJ2-1, is DGGITQSPKYLFRKEGQNVTLSCEQNLNHDAMYWYRQDPGQGLRLIYYSQIVNDFQKGDIAEGYSVSREKKESFPLTVTSAQKNPTAFYLCASSIFRAEGPYNEQFFGPGTRLTVL.

In the case of this clone: The CDR3 goes on 3 residues after the read ends, and that part is filled in from the germline J gene. The chain uses TRBV13 and TRBJ2-7; TRBD1 might be the D (5 bases). The germline V gene encodes CDR1 PRHDT and CDR2 FYEKMQ (reference sequence). The CDR3 totals 13 residues. V shed 5 bases and J shed 5 bases, with 13 bases lying between them. The CDR3 DNA, read in part, is TGTGCCAGCAGCGAGCTCAGGGCCCACGAG. Translation: CASSELRAHE. In full, the CDR3 is CASSELRAHEQYF.

Notes on this clone: The CDR3 is cut off 3 residues early in the read; its end comes from the germline J gene. The chain is built from TRBV5-1 and TRBJ1-1; D remains unclear. Per the germline V gene, CDR1 is SGHRS and CDR2 is YFSETQ. The V and J ends lost 0 bases and 4 bases respectively, with 7 bases between them. This CDR3 is 13 amino acids long. The CDR3 loop reads CASSLEVFTEAFF. The sequenced part of the CDR3 DNA is TGCGCCAGCAGCTTGGAGGTATTCACTGAA. Full variable domain (missing parts from reference TRBV5-1 and TRBJ1-1): KAGVTQTPRYLIKTRGQQVTLSCSPISGHRSVSWYQQTPGQGLQFLFEYFSETQRNKGNFPGRFSGRQFSNSRSEMNVSTLELGDSALYLCASSLEVFTEAFFGQGTRLTVV.

This clone was counted at least ten times. The read ends 3 residues early relative to the CDR3; the germline J gene fills the gap. The J gene is TRBJ2-3, the V gene TRBV29-1, with 7 positions matching TRBD1. Germline V CDR1 and CDR2: SQVTM, ANQGSEA. This CDR3 spans 12 amino acids. Trimming at V came to 6 bases and at J to 3 bases, leaving 3 bases not matched to a gene. The CDR3 spells CSVETGTDTQYF. Incomplete CDR3 DNA: TGCAGCGTGGAGACAGGGACAGATACG.

A word on this clone: The CDR3 is cut off 3 residues early in the read; its end comes from the germline J gene. J is TRBJ1-6 and V is TRBV7-3; 10 positions agree with TRBD1. The CDR3 consists of 15 residues. The V and J ends lost 5 bases and 9 bases, in that order; junction bases with no gene match: 7. The V gene's germline CDR1 is SGHTA and CDR2 FQGTGA. The CDR3 DNA, read in part, is TGTGCCAGCAGCCTTGCTGGGACAGGGGTTTCACCC. It encodes CASSLAGTGVSP. In full, the CDR3 is CASSLAGTGVSPLHF.

This clone was observed a few times. The missing CDR3 end, 3 residues past where the read stops, is filled in from the germline J gene. V usage is TRBV2 and J usage is TRBJ2-7, with D possibly being TRBD1 (6 bases). The ends were cut back, 11 bases at V and 1 base at J, with 18 bases in the middle. Germline CDR1 and CDR2: SNHLY and FYNNEI. This CDR3 is built from 14 residues. CDR3 amino acids: CAARKGDGSYEQYF. The covered CDR3 bases are TGTGCCGCGCGAAAGGGGGACGGATCCTACGAG.

In regard to this clone: The read stops 3 residues short of the end of the CDR3; the missing end is completed from the germline J gene. The chain uses TRBV5-4 and TRBJ2-7; D perhaps matches TRBD1 (6 bases). CDR1 is SGHNT, CDR2 YYREEE, per germline (reference sequence). Deletions cut 0 bases from V and 3 bases from J, with 13 bases between. The CDR3 is 15 amino acids. Partial CDR3 DNA: TGTGCCAGCAGCTTGGCCACAGGGTATGGCTACGAG. This translates into CASSLATGYGYE. The entire CDR3 protein reads CASSLATGYGYEQYF.

There are a few counts of this clone. Read data end 3 residues before the CDR3 end; the end is taken from the germline J gene. V gene TRBV30 combines with J gene TRBJ1-6; tentative D call: TRBD1 (6 bases). Germline CDR1 is GTSNPN and CDR2 is SVGIG (reference sequence). With 3 bases removed from V and 9 bases from J, the gap between germline ends came to 15 bases. The CDR3 is made up of 14 amino acids. CDR3 bases read: TGTGCCTGGAGCTTACAGGGATTTCGTTCACCC. Amino acids: CAWSLQGFRSP. The entire CDR3 protein is CAWSLQGFRSPLHF.

This clone occurred a few times. The CDR3 is cut off 3 residues early in the read; its end comes from the germline J gene. This chain uses TRBV2 with TRBJ2-7; possibly TRBD2 for D (5 bases). The CDR3 is 14 residues long. Germline V gene lookup returns CDR1 SNHLY and CDR2 FYNNEI. V was trimmed by 6 bases and J by 6 bases, leaving 18 bases between them. This CDR3 is CASRARGGSGEQYF. The DNA read from the CDR3 is TGTGCCAGCAGGGCCCGTGGCGGGTCGGGCGAG.

This clone was seen more than once but under ten times. The read ends 3 residues before the CDR3 terminus; that terminus is restored from the germline J gene. The V gene is TRBV7-2, the J gene TRBJ2-3; 12 bases are a match to TRBD2. The germline V gene has CDR1 SGHTA and CDR2 FQGNSA. There are 15 residues in the CDR3. The junction had 3 bases not matched to a gene; V was cut back by 2 bases and J by 6 bases. Incomplete CDR3 DNA: TGTGCCAGCAGCTTACTAGCGGGAGGGCCCGATACG. As protein: CASSLLAGGPDT. The whole CDR3 protein is CASSLLAGGPDTQYF. The complete variable domain, with remaining parts taken from reference TRBV7-2 and TRBJ2-3, reads GAGVSQSPSNKVTEKGKDVELRCDPISGHTALYWYRQSLGQGLEFLIYFQGNSAPDKSGLPSDRFSAERTGGSVSTLTIQRTQQEDSAVYLCASSLLAGGPDTQYFGPGTRLTVL.

This clone was observed a handful of times. The junction differs from germline at one of its ends, possibly a read error. With the read ending 3 residues before the CDR3 end, the germline J gene is used to fill in that end. This chain links TRBV7-9 with TRBJ2-7; 7 nucleotides line up with TRBD1. Germline-derived CDR1 and CDR2 are SEHNR and FQNEAQ (reference sequence). The CDR3 length is 13 residues. CDR3 amino acids: CSSSSPGGYEQYF. CDR3 DNA (partial): TGTTCCAGCAGCTCCCCAGGGGGCTACGAG.

This clone appeared a few times. The read finishes 3 residues shy of the CDR3 end, and the germline J gene is used to complete it. V gene TRBV7-3 combines with J gene TRBJ2-1, with TRBD2 identical over 8 bases. J lost 4 bases, V lost 1 base, and 12 bases had no gene match. Germline assignment: CDR1 SGHTA and CDR2 FQGTGA. The CDR3 is 18 amino acids. The part of the CDR3 DNA that was read is TGTGCCAGCAGCTTAAAAAAGGGCGGGAGGTCATTGTACAATGAG. The encoded protein is CASSLKKGGRSLYNE. The entire CDR3 protein reads CASSLKKGGRSLYNEQFF.

Ten or more counts support this clone. With the read ending 3 residues before the CDR3 end, the germline J gene is used to fill in that end. The J gene is TRBJ2-1, the V gene TRBV29-1; 7 nucleotides agree with TRBD2. This CDR3 region has 14 residues. Germline V gene data show CDR1 as SQVTM and CDR2 as ANQGSEA. Trimming cost V 8 bases and J 2 bases; bases outside gene matches: 9. CDR3 loop: CSSWGEGPYNEQFF. Partial CDR3 DNA: TGCAGCTCGTGGGGGGAGGGCCCCTACAATGAG.

A remark on this clone: The sequence runs out 3 residues before the end of the CDR3; the remainder is reconstructed from the germline J gene. This chain joins TRBV5-6 and TRBJ2-7; tentatively, D is TRBD2 (6 bases). The germline V and J ends were trimmed by 4 bases and 2 bases, with 7 bases remaining between them. The germline V gene has CDR1 SGHDT and CDR2 YYEEEE. The CDR3 has 12 residues. The sequenced part of the CDR3 DNA is TGTGCCAGCAGCCCGGGGGCCTACGAG. It yields the protein CASSPGAYE. The complete CDR3 protein is CASSPGAYEQYF.

A few counts support this clone. With the read ending 3 residues before the CDR3 end, the germline J gene is used to fill in that end. The chain employs TRBV2 and TRBJ1-1, with 10 positions matching TRBD1. The CDR3 consists of 15 residues. Germline V gene sequence: CDR1 SNHLY, CDR2 FYNNEI. Trimming cost V 4 bases and J 3 bases; bases outside gene matches: 5. This CDR3 reads CASSAGQGRHTEAFF. The CDR3 bases that were read are TGTGCCAGCAGTGCGGGACAGGGGCGGCACACTGAA.

In this sample, this clone turned up many times. The read falls 3 residues short of the CDR3 end, and the missing part is taken from the germline J gene. The V call is TRBV4-1, the J call TRBJ2-7; D perhaps matches TRBD2 (5 bases). Between the trimmed V and J ends, which lost 4 bases and 6 bases, there was a span of 19 bases. Germline V gene sequence: CDR1 MGHRA, CDR2 YSYEKL. This CDR3 spans 15 amino acids. CDR3 bases read: TGCGCCAGCAGCCCGAACCAACTAGGTTCGGGCGAG. Protein: CASSPNQLGSGE. The full CDR3 is CASSPNQLGSGEQYF.

This clone was seen a few times. The CDR3 is cut off 3 residues early in the read; its end comes from the germline J gene. The rearrangement links TRBV20-1 to TRBJ2-3; 11 nucleotides match TRBD1. The V segment lost 2 bases and the J segment 5 bases; nucleotides outside the gene matches: 15. Germline-derived CDR1 and CDR2 are DFQATT and SNEGSKA (reference sequence). There are 18 residues in the CDR3. This CDR3 is CSARTGQGALILGDTQYF. The CDR3 bases that were read are TGCAGTGCTAGAACCGGACAGGGGGCATTAATATTGGGAGATACG.

The sequenced CDR3 bases are TGTGCCAGCAGCTCGCGACTAGCGGGAGGGGGTAAAGCCTACGAG. This gives the protein CASSSRLAGGGKAYE. From start to end, the CDR3 is CASSSRLAGGGKAYEQYF. The chain employs TRBV7-8 and TRBJ2-7; 14 nucleotides align to TRBD2. The CDR3 end falls 3 residues outside the read, so it is completed with the germline J gene. The germline gives CDR1 SGHVS, CDR2 FQNEAQ. CDR3 length: 18 amino acids. V lost 4 bases, J lost 2 bases, and 10 bases stayed unmatched.

This clone has a count of ten or more. CDR3 bases read: TGCAGCGTCGGAGGACTAGCGGGGTTTACTAGCACAGATACG. Residues: CSVGGLAGFTSTDT. The whole CDR3 region reads CSVGGLAGFTSTDTQYF. This rearrangement joins TRBV29-1 to TRBJ2-3; 12 nucleotides align to TRBD2. The read stops 3 residues short of the end of the CDR3; the missing end is completed from the germline J gene. Germline values: CDR1 SQVTM, CDR2 ANQGSEA. V dropped 6 bases and J dropped 0; count of bases not matched to a gene: 10. CDR3 length equals 17 residues.

As regards this clone: The read gets to within 3 residues of the CDR3 end, and the germline J gene fills in the rest. J is TRBJ1-3 and V is TRBV2; unclear D gene. Germline CDR1 and CDR2: SNHLY and FYNNEI. V lost 3 bases and J 3 bases, leaving 3 bases between the germline ends. This CDR3 contains 12 residues. CDR3 DNA, as far as it was read: TGTGCCAGCAGTGATATTGGAAACACC. Translating it yields CASSDIGNT. The complete CDR3 protein is CASSDIGNTIYF.